This T cell receptor beta chain was captured in a study of T cells in Graves' hyperthyroidism and ophthalmopathy (dated 2019 in TCRdb). Broadly, across the study: Peripheral blood samples were taken at the time of initial diagnosis, prior to any treatment. TCR V-J signatures able to tell the groups apart were searched for in a discovery cohort of more than 90 patients, of whom 40 to 45 had Graves' ophthalmopathy and about 60 had stable Graves' hyperthyroidism. The 100 discovery patients were randomly split 7:3 into training and test sets. In roughly six Graves' hyperthyroidism patients, the study also compared T-cell repertoires from thyroid tissue with T-cell repertoires from blood. Following sampling, methimazole starting at 30 mg daily was given to hyperthyroidism patients, and high-dose intravenous methylprednisolone was given to ophthalmopathy patients. Prospective prediction of ophthalmopathy was tested in an independent validation cohort of approximately 18 hyperthyroidism patients and 15 to 17 patients who later progressed to ophthalmopathy. TCR Vbeta CDR3 sequencing of 120 to 150 peripheral blood samples (43 ophthalmopathy, about 75 hyperthyroidism and roughly 17 progressor patients) is reported in the paper.

General conclusions and limits of the study: Most expanded thyroid clonotypes (frequency above 0.001) were also detected in blood, a finding suggesting that blood repertoires may reflect thyroid immune responses. In validation, the model predicted progression to ophthalmopathy with over 65% sensitivity and 72% to 85% specificity, a median of 6.5 months before onset. No statistical method was used to set the sample size in advance, and investigators knew the group allocation. Ophthalmopathy was separated from stable hyperthyroidism by a 13 V-J signature model, with 87.88% sensitivity and about 81% specificity obtained in cross-validation and 80%/75% obtained in testing.

Reading from cysteine to phenylalanine, the CDR3 counts 14 amino acids. Only the CDR3 DNA is retained, 42 bases long and in frame from the first base. The germline V gene supplies CDR1 MDHEN and CDR2 SYDVKM. At the junction V is shortened by 1 base and J by 7 bases, with 11 bases in between. In the ophthalmopathy patients, disease was moderately to severely active, with a Clinical Activity Score of 3 or more, a NOSPECS grade of 4 or more, and a duration of less than 3 months. Any patient with an uncontrolled infection, another autoimmune disease, pregnancy or lactation was excluded. Clinical symptoms, serum thyroxine and TRAb, thyroid ultrasound, and orbital computed tomography formed the basis for the diagnoses. PBMCs were separated from approximately 10 ml of fresh peripheral blood using Ficoll-Paque density gradient centrifugation. Total RNA was extracted using Trizol reagent, and RNA quality was assessed on an Agilent 2100 Bioanalyzer.

This clonotype was seen repeatedly, ten times or more. Its antigen remains unidentified. No base quality values were provided; no much bigger clone lies one nucleotide off. TCR beta CDR3 regions were amplified from RNA transcripts. For the first round of RT-PCR on the TCR CDR3, the HTBI primer set was used together with the Qiagen OneStep RT-PCR kit. A second multiplex PCR round built the libraries, followed by size selection and purification. Libraries were sequenced paired-end with 100 bp reads on an Illumina HiSeq2000. In the authors' own workflow: SOAPnuke was used to process the raw data, throwing out any read that contained adapters or uncalled bases, had a mean Phred below 15, or lacked an exact constant-primer or identifier match. COPE v1.2.5 was used to merge the high-quality paired reads, and each unique nucleotide sequence was defined as a clonotype. MiTCR v1.1 was used to align clonotypes to the IMGT TRBV, TRBD and TRBJ reference segments. The analysis included only V-J combinations with a frequency above 0.0001, which together covered approximately 99% of the repertoires. A TCS score was defined as the ratio of F50 (clonal expansion) to E x V (chaos), with BLOSUM62-based TCRdist applied between CDR3 peptides within each V-J. Welch's t-statistics and random forest reduced some 510 V-J features to 13, which were used in a naive Bayes classifier (R e1071). TCRdb reanalyzed the raw reads on its own, using fastp at Q25 for trimming and MiXCR for clone calling, and kept in-frame beta chains. Rows are unified per CDR3 protein, each entry keeping the most common DNA and genes. Clone size and V and J calls follow TCRdb, not the original study. For this sample the table gives roughly 350,000 distinct CDR3 sequences, of which 13% to 15% were detected only once. The ten largest clonotypes hold about 18% of the sample.

The rearranged chain carries TRBV28 and TRBJ2-1; too little of a D gene remains to name it. The sequencing input was blood. This TCR derives from a woman aged 25 to 39 with Graves' ophthalmopathy. The CDR3 reads CASSLYVARNEQFF. The DNA is as follows: TGTGCCAGCAGTTTATATGTAGCCCGGAATGAGCAGTTCTTC.